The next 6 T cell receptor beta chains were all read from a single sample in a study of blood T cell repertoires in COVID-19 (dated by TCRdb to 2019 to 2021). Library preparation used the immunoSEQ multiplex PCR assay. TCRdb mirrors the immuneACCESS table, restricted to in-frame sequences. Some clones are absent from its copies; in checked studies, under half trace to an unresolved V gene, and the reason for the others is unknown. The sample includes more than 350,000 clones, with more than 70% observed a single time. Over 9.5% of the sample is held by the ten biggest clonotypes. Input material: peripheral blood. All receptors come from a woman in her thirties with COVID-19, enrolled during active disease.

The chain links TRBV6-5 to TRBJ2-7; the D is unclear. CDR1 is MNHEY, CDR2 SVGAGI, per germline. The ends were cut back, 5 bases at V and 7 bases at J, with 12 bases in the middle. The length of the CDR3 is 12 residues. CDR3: CASSPPHREQYF. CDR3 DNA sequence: TGTGCCAGCAGTCCCCCGCATCGGGAGCAGTACTTC.

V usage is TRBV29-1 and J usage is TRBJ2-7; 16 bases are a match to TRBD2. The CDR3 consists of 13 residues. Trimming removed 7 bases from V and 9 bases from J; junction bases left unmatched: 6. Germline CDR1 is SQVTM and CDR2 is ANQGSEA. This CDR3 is CSAGTSGRALQYF. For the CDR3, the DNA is TGCAGCGCGGGGACTAGCGGGAGGGCCCTGCAGTACTTC.

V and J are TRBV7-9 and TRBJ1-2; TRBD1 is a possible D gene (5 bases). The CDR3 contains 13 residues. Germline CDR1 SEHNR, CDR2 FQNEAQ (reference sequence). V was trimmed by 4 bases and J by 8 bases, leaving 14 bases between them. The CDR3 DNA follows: TGTGCCAGCAGCTCAGAACAGGAATTCGGCTACACCTTC. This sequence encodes CASSSEQEFGYTF.

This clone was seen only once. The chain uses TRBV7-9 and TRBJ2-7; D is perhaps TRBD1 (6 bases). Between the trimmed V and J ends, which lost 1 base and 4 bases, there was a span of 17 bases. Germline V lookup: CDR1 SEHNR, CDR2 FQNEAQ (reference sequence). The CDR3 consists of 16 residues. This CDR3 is CASSLVGRGETYEQYF. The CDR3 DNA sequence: TGTGCCAGCAGCTTAGTTGGCAGGGGCGAGACTTACGAGCAGTACTTC.

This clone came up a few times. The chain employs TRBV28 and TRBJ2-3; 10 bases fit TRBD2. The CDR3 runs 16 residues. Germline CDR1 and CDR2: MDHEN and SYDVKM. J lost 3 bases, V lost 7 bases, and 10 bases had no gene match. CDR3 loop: CASNGASGSGTDTQYF. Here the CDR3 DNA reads TGTGCCAGCAATGGGGCTAGCGGGAGTGGGACAGATACGCAGTATTTT. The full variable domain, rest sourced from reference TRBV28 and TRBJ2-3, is DVKVTQSSRYLVKRTGEKVFLECVQDMDHENMFWYRQDPGLGLRLIYFSYDVKMKEKGDIPEGYSVSREKKERFSLILESASTNQTSMYLCASNGASGSGTDTQYFGPGTRLTVL.

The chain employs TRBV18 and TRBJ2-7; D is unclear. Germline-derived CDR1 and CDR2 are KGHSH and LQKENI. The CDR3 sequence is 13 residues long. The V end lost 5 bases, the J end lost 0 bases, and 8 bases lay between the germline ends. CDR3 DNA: TGTGCCAGCTCATCCCCCCTCTCCTACGAGCAGTACTTC. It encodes CASSSPLSYEQYF.